Below are 10 T cell receptor beta chains sequenced from a single sample in a study of CD8 T cells in ankylosing spondylitis. TCRdb called the 5' RACE reads again in MiXCR, with one record for every CDR3 protein. Of approximately 260,000 distinct CDR3 sequences in the sample, over 15% were seen once. What was sequenced was blood, either unsorted or a sorted T cell fraction (not recorded which). Receptors originate from a male donor with ankylosing spondylitis or in good health (not recorded which).

A single count supports this clonotype. The chain recombines TRBV6-5 with TRBJ2-1; 8 bases are a match to TRBD1. The V gene end was trimmed by 3 bases and the J gene end by 6 bases; junction bases not matched to a gene: 10. The germline V gene has CDR1 MNHEY and CDR2 SVGAGI. The CDR3 covers 16 residues. CDR3 region: CASSYYYRGFGNEQFF. The CDR3 DNA is TGTGCCAGCAGTTATTACTACAGGGGGTTTGGCAATGAGCAGTTCTTC.

This clonotype showed up just a few times. The rearrangement joins TRBV11-1 to TRBJ2-1; 16 nucleotides align to TRBD2. Germline assignment: CDR1 SGHAT and CDR2 FQDESV (reference sequence). This CDR3 has 17 residues. Trimming removed 5 bases from V and 8 bases from J; junction bases left unmatched: 9. The CDR3 sequence: CASSLERGTSGRDEQFF. The CDR3, as DNA: TGTGCCAGCAGCCTGGAGAGAGGGACTAGCGGGAGGGATGAGCAGTTCTTC.

This clonotype has just a few counts. This chain links TRBV4-1 with TRBJ1-2; D gene unclear. The germline gives CDR1 MGHRA, CDR2 YSYEKL. The CDR3 sequence is 16 residues long. V was cut by 1 base and J by 4 bases, with 16 bases left in between. In DNA, the CDR3 is TGCGCCAGCAGCCAAGCTTCAGTCCCAATTGTCTATGGCTACACCTTC. Its translation is CASSQASVPIVYGYTF.

This clonotype appeared a few times. The J gene is TRBJ1-3, the V gene TRBV12-3 or TRBV12-4; D is perhaps TRBD1 (6 bases). There are 15 residues in the CDR3. Trimming shortened V by 6 bases and J by 8 bases, and 20 bases separated the two germline ends. CDR3 protein: CASSPDVSSGDTIYF. As DNA, the CDR3 is TGTGCCAGCAGCCCTGACGTCAGTTCAGGGGACACCATATATTTT.

The chain is built from TRBV6-5 and TRBJ2-4; 10 bases agree with TRBD2. After removal of 0 bases from V and 9 bases from J, the junction contained 5 bases not matched to a gene. Germline CDR1 reads MNHEY; CDR2 reads SVGAGI. The CDR3 has 15 residues. The CDR3 DNA follows: TGTGCCAGCAGTTACTCGACTAGCGGGTCTGCCATTCAGTACTTC. Translating it yields CASSYSTSGSAIQYF.

The gene calls are TRBV4-3 and TRBJ2-1, with 10 bases lining up with TRBD2. The V segment lost 0 bases and the J segment 0 bases; nucleotides outside the gene matches: 8. The V gene's germline CDR1 is LGHNA and CDR2 YSLEER. The CDR3 contains 19 residues. CDR3 in DNA: TGCGCCAGCAGCCAAGATTTCCTAGCGGGAGTGGGCTCCTACAATGAGCAGTTCTTC. This codes for CASSQDFLAGVGSYNEQFF.

This clonotype appeared many times. This sequence joins TRBV20-1 and TRBJ2-1; TRBD2 matches at 12 bases. This CDR3 spans 14 amino acids. The germline V gene encodes CDR1 DFQATT and CDR2 SNEGSKA (reference sequence). Trimming cost V 3 bases and J 10 bases; bases outside gene matches: 7. CDR3 loop: CSASEGLAGTEQFF. CDR3 bases: TGCAGTGCTAGCGAGGGACTAGCGGGCACCGAGCAGTTCTTC.

This chain joins TRBV12-3 or TRBV12-4 and TRBJ2-2; 10 nucleotides line up with TRBD2. The V and J ends lost 6 bases and 2 bases, in that order; junction bases with no gene match: 9. The CDR3 is made up of 17 amino acids. CDR3 coding DNA: TGTGCCAGCAGCGAGACTCGGACTAGCGGAAACACCGGGGAGCTGTTTTTT. This gives the protein CASSETRTSGNTGELFF.

This clonotype was picked up a small number of times. The rearrangement links TRBV6-5 to TRBJ2-1; D ambiguous. Germline-derived CDR1 and CDR2 are MNHEY and SVGAGI. Trimming stripped 2 bases from V and 4 bases from J, with 9 bases between. This CDR3 has 14 residues. CDR3 sequence reads: CASSYPAPYNEQFF. CDR3 nucleotide sequence: TGTGCCAGCAGTTACCCGGCACCTTACAATGAGCAGTTCTTC.

This clonotype was picked up a small number of times. This chain joins TRBV12-3 or TRBV12-4 and TRBJ1-3; D might be TRBD1 (6 bases). Between the trimmed V and J ends, which lost 5 bases and 2 bases, there was a span of 16 bases. There are 16 residues in the CDR3. The CDR3 bases are TGTGCCAGCAGTAACAAGACAGGATTACCTGGAAACACCATATATTTT. Its translation: CASSNKTGLPGNTIYF.